These T cell receptor beta chains were read from a single sample in a study of blood T cell repertoires in COVID-19. This table comes from immunoSEQ multiplex PCR, and its TCRdb copy is limited to in-frame clones, with some not included. This table holds 90,000 to 110,000 clones, 90% found once. Sequenced sample: peripheral blood. Receptor source: a human donor in a cohort sampled during active COVID-19. Both conserved end residues are part of each CDR3. Each record gives: D gene, clone size, V gene, J gene, CDR3 DNA, CDR3 protein. A D gene is named only where the DNA matches it firmly. The size of a clone is reported for some rows only, either as once, few or many, or as a class for expanded clones.

D gene: TRBD1
clone size: NA
V gene: TRBV3-1/TRBV3-2
J gene: TRBJ2-3
CDR3 DNA: TGTGCCAGCAGCCGAAAAGCGGCCCCGGGACAGGGGTTTACAGATACGCAGTATTTT
CDR3 protein: CASSRKAAPGQGFTDTQYF

D gene: NA
clone size: NA
V gene: TRBV5-1
J gene: TRBJ1-3
CDR3 DNA: TGCGCCAGCACCTCCGTGGGAGGACCTGGAAACACCATATATTTT
CDR3 protein: CASTSVGGPGNTIYF

D gene: NA
clone size: NA
V gene: TRBV6-6
J gene: TRBJ1-5
CDR3 DNA: TGTGCCAGCAGTTACGTCCCCCGGGGGAGCAATCAGCCCCAGCATTTT
CDR3 protein: CASSYVPRGSNQPQHF

D gene: NA
clone size: NA
V gene: TRBV5-6
J gene: TRBJ2-7
CDR3 DNA: TGTGCCAGCAGCATCGGCTGGGGCCTCTACGAGCAGTACTTC
CDR3 protein: CASSIGWGLYEQYF

D gene: TRBD2
clone size: NA
V gene: TRBV7-2
J gene: TRBJ2-7
CDR3 DNA: TGTGCCAGCAGCTATATAGCGGGGCGATACGAGCAGTACTTC
CDR3 protein: CASSYIAGRYEQYF

D gene: NA
clone size: few
V gene: TRBV7-9
J gene: TRBJ1-6
CDR3 DNA: TGTGCCAGCAGCTTTGCGGGGGGCTCCTATAATTCACCCCTCCACTTT
CDR3 protein: CASSFAGGSYNSPLHF

D gene: NA
clone size: NA
V gene: TRBV11-1
J gene: TRBJ1-1
CDR3 DNA: TGTGCCAGCAGCTTCGACCCGGGACAAATGAACACTGAAGCTTTCTTT
CDR3 protein: CASSFDPGQMNTEAFF

D gene: NA
clone size: NA
V gene: TRBV19
J gene: TRBJ2-2
CDR3 DNA: TGTGCCAGCCAGATGTTAGCGTCGTCCGGGGAGCTGTTTTTT
CDR3 protein: CASQMLASSGELFF

D gene: NA
clone size: NA
V gene: TRBV7-3
J gene: TRBJ2-2
CDR3 DNA: TGTGCCAGCAGCTCCCCCCGGGACTCCAAAACCGGGGAGCTGTTTTTT
CDR3 protein: CASSSPRDSKTGELFF

D gene: TRBD1
clone size: NA
V gene: TRBV9
J gene: TRBJ2-7
CDR3 DNA: TGTGCCAGCAGCGTACGGGCAGGGGGTGACGAGCAGTACTTC
CDR3 protein: CASSVRAGGDEQYF

D gene: NA
clone size: NA
V gene: TRBV27
J gene: TRBJ2-7
CDR3 DNA: TGTGCCAGCAGCAGGAGGAGCTCCTACGAGCAGTACTTC
CDR3 protein: CASSRRSSYEQYF

D gene: NA
clone size: NA
V gene: TRBV12-3/TRBV12-4
J gene: TRBJ2-1
CDR3 DNA: TGTGCCAGCAGTTTAGTATACAATGAGCAGTTCTTC
CDR3 protein: CASSLVYNEQFF

D gene: NA
clone size: NA
V gene: TRBV24-1
J gene: TRBJ1-2
CDR3 DNA: TGTGCCACCAGTGATCCCCCGGGGGGCTACACCTTC
CDR3 protein: CATSDPPGGYTF